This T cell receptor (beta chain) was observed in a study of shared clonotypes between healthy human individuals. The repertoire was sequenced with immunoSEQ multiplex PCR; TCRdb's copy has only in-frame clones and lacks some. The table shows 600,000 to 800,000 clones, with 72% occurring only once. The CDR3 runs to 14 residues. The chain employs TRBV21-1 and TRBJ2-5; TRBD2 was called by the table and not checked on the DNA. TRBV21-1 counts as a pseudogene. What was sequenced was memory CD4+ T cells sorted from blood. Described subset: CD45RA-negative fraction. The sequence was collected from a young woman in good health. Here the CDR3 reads CASKKPREQETQYF. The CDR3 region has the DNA TGTGCCAGCAAGAAACCGCGAGAACAAGAGACCCAGTACTTC.